There are many counts of the clone carrying this TCR beta chain. This sample was taken from a study of kidney transplant recipient with SARS-CoV-2 infection. TCRdb itself ran the reads through MiXCR, one entry per CDR3 protein. The sample includes 200,000 to 300,000 distinct CDR3 sequences, 29% of them seen just once. This CDR3 region has 18 residues. The sample in question was a blood sample, obtained at baseline and on day 111 from a kidney transplant recipient. The chain has TRBV21-1 and TRBJ2-2; the table assigns TRBD1, which was not confirmed against the DNA. TRBV21-1 is a recognized pseudogene. The TCR comes from a male patient aged 25 to 39 who had COVID-19 and was a kidney transplant recipient. A share of the T cells may be of graft donor origin. CDR3 in DNA: TGTGCCAGCAGCCCACACGGGCGACAGGGGCACCGAGGGGGGGAGCTGTTTTTT. Residues: CASSPHGRQGHRGGELFF.